This passage covers 14 T cell receptor beta chains from one sample sequenced in a study of T cells in localized non-small cell lung cancer. Generated by immunoSEQ multiplex PCR, the TCRdb table keeps only in-frame clones and is missing some. The sample includes some 29,000 clones, roughly 90% of them seen just once. Sample: peripheral blood, taken before any cancer treatment. These TCRs come from a woman aged 18 to 55 with stage I lung adenocarcinoma.

CDR3 loop: CASSLFLAGVGDTQYF. CDR3 DNA: TGTGCCAGCAGCTTATTCCTAGCGGGAGTGGGAGATACGCAGTATTTT. The chain employs TRBV7-9 and TRBJ2-3; 10 nucleotides match TRBD2. V shed 2 bases and J 5 bases; nucleotides not matched to a gene: 7. Germline CDR1 is SEHNR and CDR2 is FQNEAQ (reference sequence). CDR3 length: 16 amino acids.

This clone was counted between two and nine times. The chain combines TRBV6-5 with TRBJ2-7, with 12 positions matching TRBD2. Losses at the gene ends were 0 bases for V and 0 bases for J; bases not matched to a gene: 0. The CDR3 is 16 residues long. Germline V CDR1 and CDR2: MNHEY, SVGAGI. The CDR3 region has the DNA TGTGCCAGCAGTTACTCGACTAGCGGGAGCTCCTACGAGCAGTACTTC. This sequence encodes CASSYSTSGSSYEQYF.

This clone was seen a single time. J is TRBJ2-5 and V is TRBV2; 11 bases are a match to TRBD1. The CDR3 consists of 15 residues. Germline CDR1 is SNHLY and CDR2 is FYNNEI. After removal of 5 bases from V and 6 bases from J, the junction contained 8 bases not matched to a gene. Written as DNA, the CDR3 is TGTGCCAGCAGTCTCAGGACAGGGGGCCTGAAGACCCAGTACTTC. Translating gives CASSLRTGGLKTQYF.

The V gene is TRBV19, the J gene TRBJ2-1; 7 nucleotides match TRBD2. The CDR3 extends over 17 amino acids. The V and J ends lost 1 base and 9 bases, in that order; junction bases with no gene match: 15. CDR1 is LNHDA and CDR2 is SQIVND in the germline V gene (reference sequence). In DNA, the CDR3 is TGTGCCAGTAGTATAGTATTGGGACTACGGAAGGGTCTTGAGCAGTTCTTC. Translated, it gives CASSIVLGLRKGLEQFF.

V is TRBV7-9 and J is TRBJ1-2, with TRBD1 matching over 7 bases. Germline V lookup: CDR1 SEHNR, CDR2 FQNEAQ (reference sequence). This CDR3 is built from 16 residues. The V segment lost 1 base and the J segment 3 bases; nucleotides outside the gene matches: 8. CDR3 residues: CASSLGTRGDYYGYTF. In DNA form, the CDR3 reads TGTGCCAGCAGCTTAGGGACCAGGGGGGACTACTATGGCTACACCTTC.

The chain recombines TRBV29-1 with TRBJ1-2; D not resolved. Germline V lookup: CDR1 SQVTM, CDR2 ANQGSEA. The V end was cut by 5 bases, the J end by 10 bases, with 11 bases between. This CDR3 region has 10 residues. CDR3 DNA sequence: TGCAGCGTTCAAAGTGGGTACTACACCTTC. Translation gives CSVQSGYYTF.

The chain carries TRBV27 and TRBJ2-3; tentative D call: TRBD1 (5 bases). Germline values: CDR1 MNHEY, CDR2 SMNVEV (reference sequence). V lost 3 bases and J 4 bases, leaving 14 bases between the germline ends. CDR3 size: 15 residues. The CDR3 loop is CASSFDSEVADTQYF. DNA of the CDR3: TGTGCCAGCAGTTTCGACAGCGAAGTAGCAGATACGCAGTATTTT.

The sample holds a few counts of this clone. The chain uses TRBV19 and TRBJ2-1; 7 positions match TRBD1. Losses at the gene ends were 7 bases for V and 2 bases for J; bases not matched to a gene: 2. The V gene's germline CDR1 is LNHDA and CDR2 SQIVND (reference sequence). The CDR3 is 13 residues long. CDR3 sequence: CASKGATYNEQFF. The CDR3 nucleotides read TGTGCCAGTAAGGGGGCAACCTACAATGAGCAGTTCTTC.

The chain links TRBV28 to TRBJ2-1, with D perhaps TRBD2 (6 bases). Trimming shortened V by 7 bases and J by 4 bases, and 17 bases separated the two germline ends. The CDR3 runs 15 residues. CDR1 and CDR2 from the germline V gene are MDHEN and SYDVKM. CDR3 in amino acids: CASTSRASEYNEQFF. DNA for the CDR3: TGTGCCAGCACCTCCAGAGCTAGCGAATACAATGAGCAGTTCTTC.

The chain recombines TRBV5-4 with TRBJ2-5; D remains ambiguous. Germline assignment: CDR1 SGHNT and CDR2 YYREEE (reference sequence). The CDR3 consists of 12 residues. Deletions cut 3 bases from V and 0 bases from J, with 3 bases between. CDR3 sequence: CASSYHQETQYF. DNA of the CDR3: TGTGCCAGCAGCTACCACCAAGAGACCCAGTACTTC.

The chain employs TRBV6-5 and TRBJ2-5, with D uncertain. This CDR3 region has 16 residues. V was trimmed by 0 bases and J by 2 bases, leaving 13 bases between them. The germline V gene has CDR1 MNHEY and CDR2 SVGAGI. CDR3 coding DNA: TGTGCCAGCAGTTACTCCCGTGCTCCCGAGCAAGAGACCCAGTACTTC. It yields the protein CASSYSRAPEQETQYF.

The chain couples TRBV7-2 to TRBJ2-1; 9 bases fit TRBD2. Germline CDR1 reads SGHTA; CDR2 reads FQGNSA. CDR3 length: 15 residues. The junction had 3 bases not matched to a gene; V was cut back by 0 bases and J by 6 bases. The CDR3 is CASSLAAGGPNEQFF. The CDR3, as DNA: TGTGCCAGCAGCTTAGCGGCGGGAGGGCCCAATGAGCAGTTCTTC. The full variable domain, rest sourced from reference TRBV7-2 and TRBJ2-1, is GAGVSQSPSNKVTEKGKDVELRCDPISGHTALYWYRQSLGQGLEFLIYFQGNSAPDKSGLPSDRFSAERTGGSVSTLTIQRTQQEDSAVYLCASSLAAGGPNEQFFGPGTRLTVL.

This clone has more than one count but fewer than ten. The chain combines TRBV15 with TRBJ2-1, with 11 bases lining up with TRBD2. The ends lost 3 bases at V and 7 bases at J; junction bases unmatched: 17. CDR3 size: 19 residues. Germline V lookup: CDR1 LNHNV, CDR2 YYDKDF (reference sequence). Written as DNA, the CDR3 is TGTGCCACCAGCAGGGGATCGGCCGTGAGGCTAGCGGGAGGAAATGAGCAGTTCTTC. It codes for CATSRGSAVRLAGGNEQFF.

This chain connects TRBV27 to TRBJ2-7; tentatively, D is TRBD2 (6 bases). The V end lost 3 bases, the J end lost 0 bases, and 9 bases lay between the germline ends. The germline V gene encodes CDR1 MNHEY and CDR2 SMNVEV (reference sequence). This CDR3 spans 14 amino acids. This chain's CDR3 is CASSLGEDSYEQYF. The CDR3 DNA is TGTGCCAGCAGTTTGGGGGAGGACTCCTACGAGCAGTACTTC.